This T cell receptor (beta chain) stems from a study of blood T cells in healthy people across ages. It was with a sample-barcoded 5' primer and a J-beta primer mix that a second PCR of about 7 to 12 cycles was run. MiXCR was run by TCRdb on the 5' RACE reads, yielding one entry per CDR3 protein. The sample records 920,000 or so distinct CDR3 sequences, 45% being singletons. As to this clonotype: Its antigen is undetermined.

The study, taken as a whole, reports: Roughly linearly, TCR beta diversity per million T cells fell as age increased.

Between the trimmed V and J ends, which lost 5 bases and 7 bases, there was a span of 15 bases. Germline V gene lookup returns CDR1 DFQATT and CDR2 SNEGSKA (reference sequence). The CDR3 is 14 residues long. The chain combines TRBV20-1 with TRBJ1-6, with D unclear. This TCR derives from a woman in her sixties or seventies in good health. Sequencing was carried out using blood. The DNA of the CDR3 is TGCAGTGCTGTATATCTGAGGCGGAATTCACCCCTCCACTTT. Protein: CSAVYLRRNSPLHF.